Listed below are T cell receptor beta chains from one sample, sequenced in a study of blood T cell repertoires in COVID-19. The method was immunoSEQ multiplex PCR; TCRdb's version includes in-frame clones alone and lacks a portion of them. The sample holds 180,000 or so clones, 85% to 90% seen once. Source material: peripheral blood. These receptors originate from a man aged 45-60 years with acute or convalescent COVID-19. Each CDR3 is given with its conserved first and last residue. The order of the fields is V gene, J gene, D gene, clone size, CDR3 protein, CDR3 DNA. A D gene is named only where the DNA matches it firmly. Expanded clones get a size class; other rows say once, few or many, or leave the size out.

TRBV6-5	TRBJ1-5	TRBD1	-	CASSADRVRQPQHF	TGTGCCAGCAGCGCAGACAGGGTCCGTCAGCCCCAGCATTTT
TRBV24-1	TRBJ2-4	TRBD2	-	CATSPASGSHGGQNIQYF	TGTGCCACCAGTCCGGCTAGCGGGAGTCACGGTGGGCAAAACATTCAGTACTTC
TRBV6-5	TRBJ1-2	TRBD1	-	CAIRQGLNYGYTF	TGTGCCATTCGACAGGGCCTAAACTATGGCTACACCTTC
TRBV6-5	TRBJ2-7	TRBD1	few	CASSYTGGAGSYEQYF	TGTGCCAGCAGTTACACAGGGGGCGCTGGATCCTACGAGCAGTACTTC
TRBV19	TRBJ1-3	-	-	CASSYTGKSGNTIYF	TGTGCCAGTAGTTATACCGGGAAATCTGGAAACACCATATATTTT
TRBV10-3	TRBJ2-2	-	-	CAISASDRQNTGELFF	TGTGCCATCAGTGCCTCCGACAGGCAGAACACCGGGGAGCTGTTTTTT
TRBV27	TRBJ1-6	-	-	CASSLTREVPLHF	TGTGCCAGCAGTTTAACCAGGGAAGTTCCCCTCCACTTT
TRBV29-1	TRBJ2-3	TRBD2	-	CSVPSGGSTDTQYF	TGCAGCGTTCCTAGCGGGGGTAGCACAGATACGCAGTATTTT
TRBV21-1	TRBJ2-5	-	-	CASSNPTDRGKETQYF	TGTGCCAGCAGCAACCCCACGGACAGGGGGAAAGAGACCCAGTACTTC
TRBV12-3/TRBV12-4	TRBJ2-1	-	-	CASSLQGYEQFF	TGTGCCAGCAGTCTCCAGGGGTATGAGCAGTTCTTC
TRBV19	TRBJ1-3	TRBD1	-	CASRPGQGASGNTIYF	TGTGCCAGTAGGCCGGGACAGGGGGCCTCTGGAAACACCATATATTTT
TRBV7-8	TRBJ2-3	TRBD1	-	CASSVLDRESTDTQYF	TGTGCCAGCAGCGTACTGGACAGGGAAAGCACAGATACGCAGTATTTT
TRBV11-2	TRBJ2-5	TRBD2	-	CASSLRGGAGGETQYF	TGTGCCAGCAGCCTCAGAGGGGGGGCGGGAGGTGAGACCCAGTACTTC
TRBV6-6	TRBJ1-4	-	once	CASSFTGTDEKLFF	TGTGCCAGCAGCTTCACAGGGACGGATGAAAAACTGTTTTTT
TRBV18	TRBJ1-1	-	-	CASSSTGGNTEAFF	TGTGCCAGCTCATCGACCGGAGGAAACACTGAAGCTTTCTTT
TRBV6-4	TRBJ1-2	-	-	CASSEEGGVPYGYTF	TGTGCCAGCAGTGAGGAGGGAGGAGTACCCTATGGCTACACCTTC
TRBV19	TRBJ1-1	TRBD1	-	CASSGDRGHNTEAFF	TGTGCCAGTAGTGGGGACAGGGGGCACAACACTGAAGCTTTCTTT
TRBV6-2/TRBV6-3	TRBJ2-3	-	-	CASSYREDTQYF	TGTGCCAGCAGTTACAGGGAGGATACGCAGTATTTT
TRBV7-9	TRBJ2-3	TRBD1	-	CASSLPGTGAPTDTQYF	TGTGCCAGCAGCTTACCCGGGACAGGGGCCCCGACAGATACGCAGTATTTT
TRBV28	TRBJ1-5	TRBD1	-	CASSDRGGNQPQHF	TGTGCCAGCAGTGACAGGGGTGGCAATCAGCCCCAGCATTTT
TRBV4-1	TRBJ2-3	TRBD2	-	CASSQGSSGRTDTQYF	TGCGCCAGCAGCCAAGGATCTAGCGGGAGAACAGATACGCAGTATTTT
TRBV28	TRBJ1-1	TRBD1	-	CASSLPDRGGGGGF	TGTGCCAGCAGTTTGCCCGACAGGGGTGGTGGAGGTGGGTTT
TRBV3-1/TRBV3-2	TRBJ1-2	TRBD1	-	CASSQEAGGTYGYTF	TGTGCCAGCAGCCAAGAGGCAGGGGGCACTTATGGCTACACCTTC
TRBV2	TRBJ2-3	-	-	CASSGGQGQQWGHTQYF	TGTGCCAGCAGTGGGGGGCAAGGACAACAGTGGGGACATACGCAGTATTTT
TRBV7-2	TRBJ2-5	-	-	CASSWRVSETQYF	TGTGCCAGCAGCTGGAGGGTATCAGAGACCCAGTACTTC
TRBV11-1	TRBJ1-1	TRBD1	-	CASSSGQGDTEAFF	TGTGCCAGCAGCTCCGGACAGGGGGACACTGAAGCTTTCTTT